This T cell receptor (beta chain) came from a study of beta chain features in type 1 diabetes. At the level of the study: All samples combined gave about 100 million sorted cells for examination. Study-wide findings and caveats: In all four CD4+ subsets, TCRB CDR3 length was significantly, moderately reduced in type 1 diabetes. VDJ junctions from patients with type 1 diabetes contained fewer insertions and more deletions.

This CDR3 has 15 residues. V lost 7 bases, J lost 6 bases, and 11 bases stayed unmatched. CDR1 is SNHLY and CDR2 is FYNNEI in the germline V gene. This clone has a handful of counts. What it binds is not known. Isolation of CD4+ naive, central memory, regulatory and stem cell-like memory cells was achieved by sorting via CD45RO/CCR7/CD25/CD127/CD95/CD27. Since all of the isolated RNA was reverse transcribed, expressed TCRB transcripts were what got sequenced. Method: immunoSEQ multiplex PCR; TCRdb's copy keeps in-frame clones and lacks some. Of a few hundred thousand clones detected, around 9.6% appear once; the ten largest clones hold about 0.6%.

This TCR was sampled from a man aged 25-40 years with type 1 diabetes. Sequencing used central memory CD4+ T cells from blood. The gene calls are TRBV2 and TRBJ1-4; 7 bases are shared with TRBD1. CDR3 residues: CASTPVGGAYEKLFF. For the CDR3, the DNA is TGTGCCAGCACCCCGGTAGGGGGCGCGTATGAAAAACTGTTTTTT.